This T cell receptor beta chain emerged from a study of human T cells and chemical hapten exposure (dated by TCRdb to the early 2020s). Regarding the research as a whole: For sensitization, 2% DPC in acetone was applied to a roughly 2 cm by roughly 2 cm area of upper inner arm skin. Weekly therapeutic DPC doses were additionally applied to the scalp of patients throughout the roughly 23-week study period. Patch testing was done on the upper back using Finn chambers containing 0.01% DPC, and results were scored after 6 days according to International Contact Dermatitis Research Group standards. The mostly female patient cohort included alopecia areata with under or over 50% scalp involvement, alopecia totalis and alopecia universalis. The libraries were sequenced as a pool, and the TCR yield per sample differed mostly because of small variations in library volumes within the pool. This study followed changes in the peripheral blood TCR repertoire in vivo during primary and secondary sensitization of alopecia patients to the hapten diphenylcyclopropenone (DPC). Blood samples were taken from patients before sensitization (week 0) and then at 2, 6 and about 24 weeks after DPC sensitization. Blood for TCR sequencing was provided by twenty-nine alopecia patients at one to four time points (pre-sensitization, 2, 6 and 24 weeks).

Reading the germline V gene (reference sequence) gives CDR1 MNHEY and CDR2 SMNVEV. The CDR3 spans 14 residues, from the cysteine through the phenylalanine. CDR3 DNA is the only sequence kept; it has 42 bases, read in frame from the first base. Trimming takes 7 bases off V and 9 bases off J; junction bases not matched to a gene: 7. Study-level results and caveats: The number of PT1 expanded TCRs positively correlated with patch test score, significant at thresholds 8, 16 and 32 but not 4. Repeated subsampling changed both the strength of the expansion versus patch-test correlation and the threshold at which that correlation became significant. No change with DPC sensitization was found in the number of TCRs above 1 in 1000 frequency, and no evidence of global repertoire structure alterations was found. Significantly more large CDR3 similarity clusters were formed by expanded TCRs than by pre-sensitization or healthy control sets, consistent with antigen-driven responses. Because every patient had alopecia, a presumed autoimmune disease, the patients' immune response might differ from that of healthy individuals.

The meaning of the sample's time point label: patch test 1, 2 weeks after DPC sensitization. The sample's treatment or condition label is to be understood as: therapeutic diphenylcyclopropenone sensitization with weekly scalp DPC. At each patch-test visit, blood was drawn before the patch test was applied. Eligible patients were aged 18 to 70, diagnosed with alopecia, deemed suitable for DPC therapy, and excluded if pregnant. Unfractionated whole blood was collected in Tempus Blood RNA tubes, and total RNA was extracted from that blood. With regard to this clonotype: What antigen it recognizes has not been identified. No clone much larger than this one lies a single base away; base qualities are absent.

Libraries were built with RACE. Sequencing relied on a NextSeq 500. Library preparation attached unique molecular identifiers to individual cDNA molecules for quantitative, reproducible TCR counting. From each blood RNA sample, both TCR alpha and TCR beta chains were sequenced. Per the authors' processing: The median number of TCRs per sample was 90,000 to 100,000, ranging from 23,224 to 690,600. V, J and CDR3 annotation of the TCR reads was performed with the Decombinator software suite. For the PS versus PT1 abundance plots, all samples were subsampled to the same number of TCRs (28,000). Expanded TCRs were defined as absent before sensitization and observed at least eight times at the 2-week time point. TCRdb reworked the public reads: Q25 trimming with fastp, MiXCR clone assembly, productive beta chains retained. Each record represents a unique CDR3 protein, reported with the most common genes and DNA among its rows. None of the V and J calls come from the authors' own analysis; TCRdb made them. The sample records about 120,000 distinct CDR3 sequences, roughly 13% of which are singletons. The ten largest clones take up roughly 0.92% of the sample.

This material consisted of whole blood, taken in connection with sensitization to the hapten diphenylcyclopropenone (DPC). In this chain, TRBV27 is recombined with TRBJ1-6, and TRBD1 aligns with 9 junction nucleotides. This TCR derives from a man between 18 and 29 years old with alopecia areata. Some clones in this sample may be carry-over from other donors' samples. The sequenced DNA is TGTGCCAGCACCCTGACAGGGGGGGGTTCACCCCTCCACTTT. Translated, this gives CASTLTGGGSPLHF.